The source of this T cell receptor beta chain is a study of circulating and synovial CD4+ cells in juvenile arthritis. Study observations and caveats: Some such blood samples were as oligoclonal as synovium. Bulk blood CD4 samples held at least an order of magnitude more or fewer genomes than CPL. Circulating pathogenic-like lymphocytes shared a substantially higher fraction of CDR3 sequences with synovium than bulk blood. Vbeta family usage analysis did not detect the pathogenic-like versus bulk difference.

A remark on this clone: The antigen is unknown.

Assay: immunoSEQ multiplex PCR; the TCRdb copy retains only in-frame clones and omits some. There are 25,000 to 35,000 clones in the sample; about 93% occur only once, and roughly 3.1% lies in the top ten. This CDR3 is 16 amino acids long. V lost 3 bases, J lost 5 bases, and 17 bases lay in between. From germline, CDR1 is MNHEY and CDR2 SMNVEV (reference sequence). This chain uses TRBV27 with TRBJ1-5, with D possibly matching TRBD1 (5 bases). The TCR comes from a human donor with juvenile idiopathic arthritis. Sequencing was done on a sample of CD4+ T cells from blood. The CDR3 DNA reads TGTGCCAGCAGTTTCGCTTTAAGGGGTTCGGATCAGCCCCAGCATTTT. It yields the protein CASSFALRGSDQPQHF.